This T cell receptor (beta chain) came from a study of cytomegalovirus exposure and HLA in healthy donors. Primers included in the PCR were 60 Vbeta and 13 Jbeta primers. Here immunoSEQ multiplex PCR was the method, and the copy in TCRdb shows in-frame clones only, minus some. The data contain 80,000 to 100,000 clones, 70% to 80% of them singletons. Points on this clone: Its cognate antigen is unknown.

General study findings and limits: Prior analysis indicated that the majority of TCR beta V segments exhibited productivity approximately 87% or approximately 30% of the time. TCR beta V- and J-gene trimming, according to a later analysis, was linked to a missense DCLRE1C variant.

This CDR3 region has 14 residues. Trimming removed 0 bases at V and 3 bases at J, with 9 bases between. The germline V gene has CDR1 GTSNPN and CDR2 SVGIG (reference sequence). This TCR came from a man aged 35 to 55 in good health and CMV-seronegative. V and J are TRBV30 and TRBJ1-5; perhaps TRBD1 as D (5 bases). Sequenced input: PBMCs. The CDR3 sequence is CAWSVGHNNQPQHF. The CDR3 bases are TGTGCCTGGAGTGTAGGACACAACAATCAGCCCCAGCATTTT.